Listed here are 10 T cell receptor beta chains from one sample, sequenced in a study of tumor-infiltrating lymphocytes in primary liver carcinoma (dated by TCRdb to about 2017). This sample was sequenced with an Illumina HiSeq 2500. TCRbeta-specific cDNA was reverse-transcribed from 500 ng total RNA using a constant-region primer and ProtoScript II reverse transcriptase. Construction of the TCRbeta libraries relied on three nested rounds of multiplex PCR, following a slightly modified ARM-PCR procedure. Each of the first two PCR rounds ran for approximately 10 cycles and used multiplex TRBV1-TRBV30 forward primers together with a Cbeta reverse primer. In-frame beta chains were kept once TCRdb had trimmed the public reads at Q25 with fastp and called clones with MiXCR. Each entry merges the rows of one CDR3 protein and shows their most common DNA and genes. The sample records around 27,000 distinct CDR3 sequences, about 73% of which are singletons. Together, the top ten hold approximately 45% of the sample.

Total RNA and DNA were co-extracted from roughly 20-30 mg of bulk tissue with the AllPrep DNA/RNA mini kit, without cell sorting. The sample comprised liver tumor tissue from sampling region 3. The meaning of the sample's cell subset or site label: tumor region T3, left-lateral pole. All receptors come from a man aged 35-49 years with primary liver carcinoma and hepatitis B virus infection.

This clonotype appeared a few times. CDR3 nucleotide sequence: TGTGCCAGCAGTTATGGACAGGGGACTAACAATGAGCAGTTCTTC. Translated, it gives CASSYGQGTNNEQFF. V gene TRBV28 combines with J gene TRBJ2-1; 9 bases agree with TRBD1. The CDR3 extends over 15 amino acids. In germline, CDR1 is MDHEN, CDR2 SYDVKM. The V gene end was trimmed by 4 bases and the J gene end by 5 bases; junction bases not matched to a gene: 6.

Only a few counts were recorded for this clonotype. The rearrangement links TRBV11-3 to TRBJ2-3; D is undetermined. CDR3 length equals 14 residues. Germline V CDR1 and CDR2: SGHNT, YENEEA. Between the trimmed V and J ends, which lost 4 bases and 0 bases, there was a span of 8 bases. In DNA form, the CDR3 reads TGTGCCAGCAGCTCAGTTGCAAGCACAGATACGCAGTATTTT. It translates to CASSSVASTDTQYF.

The V and J genes are TRBV25-1 and TRBJ2-1; TRBD2 agrees at 7 bases. With 1 base clipped from V and 1 base from J, the junction kept 19 bases outside the gene matches. The CDR3 runs 21 residues. Germline lookup yields CDR1 MGHDK and CDR2 SYGVNS. The CDR3 loop reads CASSEWGSDRLAGGSYNEQFF. CDR3 DNA: TGTGCCAGCAGTGAATGGGGTTCAGATAGATTAGCGGGTGGTTCCTACAATGAGCAGTTCTTC.

This clonotype was observed once. The junction does not match germline at one end; this may be a read error. This chain uses TRBV9 with TRBJ2-7; a weak D match, TRBD1 (6 bases). The CDR3 is 14 residues long. CDR1 and CDR2 from the germline V gene are SGDLS and YYNGEE. The CDR3 spells CARSVGTRDYEQYF. CDR3 nucleotide sequence: TGTGCCAGGAGCGTCGGGACACGTGATTACGAGCAGTACTTC.

Of note for this clonotype: One end of the junction fails to match germline, which may point to a read error. V is TRBV5-4 and J is TRBJ2-1; D perhaps matches TRBD2 (7 bases). The CDR3 contains 18 residues. Germline V gene lookup returns CDR1 SGHNT and CDR2 YYREEE (reference sequence). CDR3: CASSLGGAALRSYNEQLF. CDR3 DNA sequence: TGTGCAAGCAGCTTAGGGGGGGCGGCCCTGAGATCCTACAATGAGCAGCTCTTC. Full variable domain (remainder filled in from reference TRBV5-4 and TRBJ2-1): ETGVTQSPTHLIKTRGQQVTLRCSSQSGHNTVSWYQQALGQGPQFIFQYYREEENGRGNFPPRFSGLQFPNYSSELNVNALELDDSALYLCASSLGGAALRSYNEQLFGPGTRLTVL.

This chain links TRBV4-1 with TRBJ2-2, with TRBD1 matching over 10 bases. The CDR3 has 16 amino acids. The germline gives CDR1 MGHRA, CDR2 YSYEKL. The V gene end was trimmed by 11 bases and the J gene end by 8 bases; junction bases not matched to a gene: 17. As DNA, the CDR3 is TGCGCCCGCAACGATCTGGACAGGGGGTTAAGAGGGGAGCTGTTTTTT. Its translation: CARNDLDRGLRGELFF.

In the case of this clonotype: Mismatch with germline at one junction end may stem from a read error. The chain couples TRBV11-2 to TRBJ2-1; D unresolved. CDR1 SGHAT and CDR2 FQNNGV come from the germline V gene. The CDR3 extends over 14 amino acids. For the CDR3, the DNA is TGTGTCAGCTGCTTATACCGGCTAATTAGTGAGCAGTTCTTC. Amino acid sequence: CVSCLYRLISEQFF.

A note on this clonotype: The junction shows a germline mismatch at one end, possibly a read error. This sequence joins TRBV4-1 and TRBJ2-2, with 10 bases that match TRBD1. Germline loops: CDR1 MGHRA, CDR2 YSYEKL. The CDR3 runs to 16 residues. The DNA for the CDR3 is TGTGCCAGCAACGATCTGGACAGGGGGTTAACAAGGGAGCTGTTTTTT. This codes for CASNDLDRGLTRELFF.

There are many counts of this clonotype. The chain employs TRBV25-1 and TRBJ2-5, with D perhaps TRBD1 or TRBD2 (6 bases each). CDR3 length: 15 amino acids. Germline lookup yields CDR1 MGHDK and CDR2 SYGVNS. The ends were cut back, 0 bases at V and 2 bases at J, with 10 bases in the middle. CDR3 region: CASSEYRGPQETQYF. The CDR3 DNA reads as TGTGCCAGCAGTGAATATCGGGGGCCGCAAGAGACCCAGTACTTC.

A note on this clonotype: This may be a read error, as it is one base from a much larger clone. The genes are TRBV6-5 and TRBJ2-5; 10 bases are a match to TRBD1. CDR3 size: 13 residues. Germline V lookup: CDR1 MNHEY, CDR2 SVGAGI. CDR3 residues: CVSSTDRGLTQYF. For the CDR3, the DNA is TGTGTCAGCAGTACCGACAGGGGGCTGACCCAGTACTTC.